A single TCR beta chain is shown here with its context. The record originates from a study of naive and memory T cell subsets. The beta constant-region primer was an equimolar mix of two oligonucleotides covering TRBC1 and TRBC2. Nested alpha and beta constant-region primers with the SP2 primer drove four PCR rounds on ligated cDNA. TCRdb processed the UMI-ligation and nested PCR reads anew with MiXCR; each CDR3 protein has one entry. The sample consists of 95,000 to 150,000 distinct CDR3 sequences, just over 35% of them appearing once. From the second PCR step, alpha and beta chains were amplified apart. The CDR3 sequence is 15 residues long. V dropped 2 bases and J dropped 3 bases, with 14 bases sitting between them. Germline CDR1 reads MNHNS; CDR2 reads SASEGT.

This sequence joins TRBV6-1 and TRBJ2-7; unclear D gene. The clonotype was recovered from a human donor in good health. Sequences were obtained from central memory CD4+ T cells from blood. The CDR3 sequence is CASSEFPDNNYEQYF. Written as DNA, the CDR3 is TGTGCCAGCAGTGAATTCCCGGATAATAACTACGAGCAGTACTTC.